The rows below give T cell receptor beta chains drawn from one sample of a study of CD8+CD57+ T cells in acquired aplastic anemia. From the reads, TCRdb called clonotypes with MiXCR, one entry per CDR3 protein. The sample carries some 240,000 distinct CDR3 sequences, 34% recorded once. Input material: sorted CD4+, CD8+, or CD8+CD57+ T cells (not recorded which) from PBMCs. These receptors were obtained from a human donor in good health, serving as a control. Both conserved end residues are part of each CDR3. The listing skips clone size in some rows; elsewhere it reads once, few, many or a size class.

V,size,J,CDR3
TRBV12-3/TRBV12-4,.,TRBJ1-2,CASRRGRGQNGYTF
TRBV5-8,.,TRBJ1-1,CASSVRVTLRTASNTEAFF
TRBV7-2,.,TRBJ2-7,CASSLSGTEQYF
TRBV9,.,TRBJ1-4,CASSVSWTGDEKLFF
TRBV3-1,few,TRBJ2-7,CASSQGAVDIYEQYF
TRBV29-1,few,TRBJ2-5,CSVDRAQGETQYF
TRBV20-1,few,TRBJ2-2,CSANRLAGGPPGELFF
TRBV15,.,TRBJ2-1,CATSIYVSYNEQFF
TRBV20-1,many,TRBJ1-1,CSANDRNTEAFF
TRBV2,.,TRBJ1-2,CASSGLSRDYGYTF
TRBV20-1,many,TRBJ1-2,CSAVRDGGLGYTF